These 23 T cell receptor beta chains came from one sample sequenced in a study of shared clonotypes between healthy human individuals. The repertoire was sequenced with immunoSEQ multiplex PCR; TCRdb's copy has only in-frame clones and lacks some. The sample holds about 1,900,000 clones, over 85% seen once. Naive CD8 populations comprised CD45RO-negative cells positively selected for CCR7, excluding terminally differentiated effector memory CD45RA+ cells. The sequenced material came from naive CD8+ T cells sorted from blood. These receptors were collected from a man in his late teens or twenties in good health.

The chain combines TRBV13 with TRBJ2-1; TRBD1 matches 7 bases. The CDR3 is 12 residues long. The V segment lost 5 bases and the J segment 14 bases; nucleotides outside the gene matches: 9. Germline CDR1 and CDR2: PRHDT and FYEKMQ (reference sequence). Here the CDR3 reads CASSPGTVKEFF. The CDR3 region has the DNA TGTGCCAGCAGCCCGGGGACAGTTAAGGAGTTCTTC.

The V and J genes are TRBV29-1 and TRBJ2-5; the match to TRBD1 covers 9 bases. This CDR3 is built from 16 residues. The J segment lost 3 bases and the V segment lost 0 bases, leaving 8 bases of the junction unmatched. Germline lookup yields CDR1 SQVTM and CDR2 ANQGSEA. CDR3 protein: CSVEDQQGAVEETQYF. The CDR3 bases are TGCAGCGTTGAAGATCAACAGGGGGCAGTAGAAGAGACCCAGTACTTC.

With respect to this clone: This may arise from a read error, as a much more abundant clone is one base away. Different DNA sequences within this sample yield the same CDR3. V and J are TRBV13 and TRBJ2-7; no clear D. The CDR3 totals 12 residues. V lost 0 bases to trimming and J lost 3 bases, with 3 bases between them. Germline-derived CDR1 and CDR2 are PRHDT and FYEKMQ (reference sequence). CDR3 bases: TGTGCCAGCAGCTTAGGTGGCTACGAGCAGTACTTC. Amino acids: CASSLGGYEQYF.

The V call is TRBV27, the J call TRBJ1-1, with D possibly TRBD1 on 5 matching bases. CDR3 length equals 12 residues. V shed 8 bases and J shed 2 bases, with 9 bases lying between them. Germline CDR1 reads MNHEY; CDR2 reads SMNVEV (reference sequence). The CDR3 protein is CASRGVNTEAFF. In nucleotides, the CDR3 is TGTGCCAGCCGGGGGGTTAACACTGAAGCTTTCTTT.

This clone was counted once. The V gene is TRBV4-1, the J gene TRBJ1-3; D remains ambiguous. Germline CDR1 is MGHRA and CDR2 is YSYEKL. Trimming removed 0 bases at V and 4 bases at J, with 1 base between. This CDR3 is 12 amino acids long. The CDR3 sequence: CASSQEGNTIYF. CDR3 nucleotide sequence: TGCGCCAGCAGCCAAGAAGGAAACACCATATATTTT.

The rearrangement joins TRBV19 to TRBJ1-5; D unclear. This CDR3 is 15 amino acids long. The germline V gene encodes CDR1 LNHDA and CDR2 SQIVND (reference sequence). V dropped 3 bases and J dropped 0 bases, with 9 bases sitting between them. CDR3 loop: CASSMVHGSNQPQHF. DNA for the CDR3: TGTGCCAGTAGTATGGTTCATGGTAGCAATCAGCCCCAGCATTTT.

CDR3 nucleotides: TGTGCCAGCAGCACGCCCGGGACTAGCGGGAGTGTACAAGAGACCCAGTACTTC. Amino acids: CASSTPGTSGSVQETQYF. The V and J genes are TRBV11-2 and TRBJ2-5; TRBD2 matches 14 bases. CDR3 length equals 18 residues. Germline lookup yields CDR1 SGHAT and CDR2 FQNNGV. Trimming removed 5 bases from V and 2 bases from J; junction bases left unmatched: 10.

Only one count was recorded for this clone. The chain is built from TRBV11-2 and TRBJ2-7; D uncertain. Per the germline V gene, CDR1 is SGHAT and CDR2 is FQNNGV. The CDR3 has 15 residues. V lost 0 bases and J lost 2, with 11 bases in between. The CDR3 DNA is TGTGCCAGCAGCTTAGATCGTTACCCTACCTACGAGCAGTACTTC. Translating gives CASSLDRYPTYEQYF.

This chain joins TRBV27 and TRBJ2-7; 10 bases align to TRBD2. The germline V gene has CDR1 MNHEY and CDR2 SMNVEV (reference sequence). The ends lost 1 base at V and 3 bases at J; junction bases unmatched: 3. The CDR3 runs to 15 residues. CDR3 region: CASSLLSSGSYEQYF. CDR3 nucleotide sequence: TGTGCCAGCAGTTTATTATCTAGCGGGAGCTACGAGCAGTACTTC.

This clone was picked up one time. The chain links TRBV27 to TRBJ2-5, with a possible D match to TRBD2 (5 bases). This CDR3 region has 15 residues. CDR1 MNHEY and CDR2 SMNVEV come from the germline V gene (reference sequence). V was pared by 3 bases and J by 4 bases, with 15 bases between. The CDR3 nucleotides read TGTGCCAGCAGTTTCGTCGCCGTAGAGGGAGAGACCCAGTACTTC. Translating gives CASSFVAVEGETQYF.

The chain carries TRBV7-9 and TRBJ2-7; 7 positions agree with TRBD2. Germline CDR1 and CDR2: SEHNR and FQNEAQ (reference sequence). V shed 6 bases and J 2 bases; nucleotides not matched to a gene: 7. CDR3 length: 14 amino acids. The CDR3 nucleotides read TGTGCCAGCAGTTGGGCGGGGGTCACCTACGAGCAGTACTTC. Translating it yields CASSWAGVTYEQYF.

The J gene is TRBJ2-7, the V gene TRBV9; D possibly corresponds to TRBD1 (5 bases). The germline CDR1 and CDR2 sequences are SGDLS and YYNGEE. The CDR3 loop spans 15 amino acids. Trimming stripped 0 bases from V and 4 bases from J, with 14 bases between. CDR3 nucleotide sequence: TGTGCCAGCAGCGTAGGAGTTGGACAATCATACGAGCAGTACTTC. This encodes CASSVGVGQSYEQYF. Filled out from reference TRBV9 and TRBJ2-7, the complete variable domain reads DSGVTQTPKHLITATGQRVTLRCSPRSGDLSVYWYQQSLDQGLQFLIQYYNGEERAKGNILERFSAQQFPDLHSELNLSSLELGDSALYFCASSVGVGQSYEQYFGPGTRLTVT.

This chain uses TRBV7-9 with TRBJ2-7; D is perhaps TRBD1 (7 bases). Germline CDR1 SEHNR, CDR2 FQNEAQ (reference sequence). There are 13 residues in the CDR3. V gave up 2 bases and J gave up 6 bases, with 11 bases separating them. The CDR3 region has the DNA TGTGCCAGCAGCTTATCAGGGGGAGGCGAGCAGTACTTC. It translates to CASSLSGGGEQYF.

The V gene is TRBV5-1, the J gene TRBJ2-1; 8 nucleotides agree with TRBD2. Germline V gives CDR1 SGHRS, CDR2 YFSETQ. V lost 1 base to trimming and J lost 8 bases; unmatched junction nucleotides: 8. This CDR3 has 15 residues. CDR3 DNA: TGCGCCAGCAGCTTGTGGCGGGGGGCAGGCGATGAGCAGTTCTTC. Translating gives CASSLWRGAGDEQFF.

The chain employs TRBV10-3 and TRBJ2-3, with unresolved D. Germline CDR1 reads ENHRY; CDR2 reads SYGVKD. This CDR3 contains 12 residues. V lost 11 bases to trimming and J lost 8 bases, with 17 bases between them. CDR3 amino acids: CAARRYLGTQYF. The CDR3 DNA sequence: TGTGCCGCAAGACGGTACCTCGGTACGCAGTATTTT.

This chain connects TRBV11-1 to TRBJ2-7; D perhaps matches TRBD2 (6 bases). The length of the CDR3 is 13 residues. In germline, CDR1 is SGHAT, CDR2 FQDESV (reference sequence). V lost 3 bases and J 1 base, leaving 7 bases between the germline ends. The CDR3 DNA follows: TGTGCCAGCAGCTTTGGAGGGTCCTACGAGCAGTACTTC. Translation: CASSFGGSYEQYF.

The rearrangement uses TRBV19 and TRBJ2-3; D may match TRBD1 or TRBD2 (6 bases each). The CDR3 contains 16 residues. Trimming cost V 0 bases and J 3 bases, with 13 bases left between them. Germline CDR1 is LNHDA and CDR2 is SQIVND (reference sequence). CDR3 region: CASSIDAGEATDTQYF. CDR3 coding DNA: TGTGCCAGTAGTATAGACGCAGGGGAGGCGACAGATACGCAGTATTTT. The whole variable domain, remainder taken from reference TRBV19 and TRBJ2-3, is DGGITQSPKYLFRKEGQNVTLSCEQNLNHDAMYWYRQDPGQGLRLIYYSQIVNDFQKGDIAEGYSVSREKKESFPLTVTSAQKNPTAFYLCASSIDAGEATDTQYFGPGTRLTVL.

The chain has TRBV15 and TRBJ1-5, with D tentatively TRBD1 (5 bases). The CDR3 consists of 16 residues. The V gene lost 4 bases and the J gene lost 5 bases, with 18 bases spanning the gap. Germline values: CDR1 LNHNV, CDR2 YYDKDF (reference sequence). CDR3 in amino acids: CATSNSRETVDQPQHF. The CDR3 nucleotides read TGTGCCACCAGCAATAGCCGGGAGACAGTGGATCAGCCCCAGCATTTT.

About this clone: The identical CDR3 is also encoded by other nucleotide sequences in the sample. The genes are TRBV4-1 and TRBJ2-1, with D uncertain. The CDR3 length is 14 residues. Germline lookup yields CDR1 MGHRA and CDR2 YSYEKL. V lost 0 bases, J lost 4 bases, and 7 bases lay in between. For the CDR3, the DNA is TGCGCCAGCAGCCAAGAGCGGAGTTACAATGAGCAGTTCTTC. It codes for CASSQERSYNEQFF.

V is TRBV10-1 and J is TRBJ1-1; tentative D call: TRBD1 (6 bases). Germline-derived CDR1 and CDR2 are WNHNN and SYGVQD (reference sequence). V was cut by 6 bases and J by 2 bases, with 13 bases left in between. The CDR3 contains 14 residues. For the CDR3, the DNA is TGCGCCAGCAGCCCGGGACAACAAAACACTGAAGCTTTCTTT. Translating it yields CASSPGQQNTEAFF.

This sequence joins TRBV7-6 and TRBJ2-5; D uncertain. Per germline, CDR1 SGHVS and CDR2 FNYEAQ. CDR3 length: 16 residues. V was shortened by 4 bases and J by 2 bases, with 17 bases between the two germline ends. CDR3: CASSSFPTGPQETQYF. CDR3 DNA sequence: TGTGCCAGCAGCTCCTTTCCGACTGGACCTCAAGAGACCCAGTACTTC.

The chain recombines TRBV5-6 with TRBJ1-5; D is unclear. The germline V gene has CDR1 SGHDT and CDR2 YYEEEE. V shed 1 base and J shed 5 bases, with 13 bases lying between them. CDR3 length: 15 residues. The CDR3 region is CASSLMGSGDQPQHF. The CDR3 coding sequence is TGTGCCAGCAGCTTGATGGGGTCCGGTGATCAGCCCCAGCATTTT.

In the case of this clone: The same CDR3 also results from other DNA sequences found in this sample. V and J are TRBV28 and TRBJ2-7; TRBD1 matches 7 bases. CDR3 length: 15 amino acids. Per germline, CDR1 MDHEN and CDR2 SYDVKM. Losses at the gene ends were 2 bases for V and 0 bases for J; bases not matched to a gene: 4. CDR3 protein: CASSLTGVLSYEQYF. As DNA, the CDR3 is TGTGCCAGCAGTTTAACAGGGGTTCTCTCCTACGAGCAGTACTTC. The whole variable domain, remainder taken from reference TRBV28 and TRBJ2-7, is DVKVTQSSRYLVKRTGEKVFLECVQDMDHENMFWYRQDPGLGLRLIYFSYDVKMKEKGDIPEGYSVSREKKERFSLILESASTNQTSMYLCASSLTGVLSYEQYFGPGTRLTVT.